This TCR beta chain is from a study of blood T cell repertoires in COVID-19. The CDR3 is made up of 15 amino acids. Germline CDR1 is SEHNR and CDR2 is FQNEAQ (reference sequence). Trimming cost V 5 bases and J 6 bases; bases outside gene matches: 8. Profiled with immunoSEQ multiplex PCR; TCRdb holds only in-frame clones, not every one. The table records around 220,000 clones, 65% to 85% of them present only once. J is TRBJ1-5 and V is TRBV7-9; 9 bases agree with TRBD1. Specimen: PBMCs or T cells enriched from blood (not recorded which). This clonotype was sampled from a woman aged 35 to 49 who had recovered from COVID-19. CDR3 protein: CASSPPGQGSQPQHF. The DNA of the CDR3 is TGTGCCAGCAGCCCCCCCGGACAGGGGAGTCAGCCCCAGCATTTT.